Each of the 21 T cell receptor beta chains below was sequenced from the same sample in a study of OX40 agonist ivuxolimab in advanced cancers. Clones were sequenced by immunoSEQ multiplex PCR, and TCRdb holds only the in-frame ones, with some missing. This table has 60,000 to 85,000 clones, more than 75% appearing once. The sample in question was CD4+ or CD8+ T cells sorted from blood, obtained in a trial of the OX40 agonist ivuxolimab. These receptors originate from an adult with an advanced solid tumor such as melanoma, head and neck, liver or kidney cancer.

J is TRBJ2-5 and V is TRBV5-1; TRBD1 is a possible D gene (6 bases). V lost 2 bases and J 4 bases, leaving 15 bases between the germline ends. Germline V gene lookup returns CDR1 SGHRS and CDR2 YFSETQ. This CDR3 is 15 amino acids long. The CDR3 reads CASSFKQGFGETQYF. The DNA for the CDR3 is TGCGCCAGCAGCTTCAAACAGGGCTTTGGAGAGACCCAGTACTTC.

CDR3 amino acids: CAISEPGELNNEQFF. The CDR3, as DNA: TGTGCCATCAGTGAGCCAGGGGAGCTCAACAATGAGCAGTTCTTC. The chain carries TRBV10-3 and TRBJ2-1; D may be TRBD1 (6 bases). CDR1 and CDR2 (germline): ENHRY, SYGVKD. The CDR3 runs to 15 residues. V was cut by 2 bases and J by 5 bases, with 13 bases left in between.

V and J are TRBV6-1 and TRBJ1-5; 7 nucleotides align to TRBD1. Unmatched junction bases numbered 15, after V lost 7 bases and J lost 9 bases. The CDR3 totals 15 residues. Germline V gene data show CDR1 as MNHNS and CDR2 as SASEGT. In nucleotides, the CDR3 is TGTGCCAGCATGAAAGGGACAGACGGCCCGCGGCCCCAGCATTTT. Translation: CASMKGTDGPRPQHF.

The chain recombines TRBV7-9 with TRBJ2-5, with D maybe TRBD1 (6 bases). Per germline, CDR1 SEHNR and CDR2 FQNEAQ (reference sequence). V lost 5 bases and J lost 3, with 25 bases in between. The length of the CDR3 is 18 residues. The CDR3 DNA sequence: TGTGCCAGCAGCCTCAGTTGGGGGCTTAGTTCTCGGGAAGAGACCCAGTACTTC. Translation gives CASSLSWGLSSREETQYF.

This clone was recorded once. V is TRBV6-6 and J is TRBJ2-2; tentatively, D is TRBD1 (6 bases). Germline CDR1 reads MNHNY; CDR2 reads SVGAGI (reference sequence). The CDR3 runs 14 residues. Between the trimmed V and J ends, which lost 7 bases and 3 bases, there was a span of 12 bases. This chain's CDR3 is CASKNRDDTGELFF. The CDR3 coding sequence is TGTGCCAGCAAAAACAGGGACGACACCGGGGAGCTGTTTTTT.

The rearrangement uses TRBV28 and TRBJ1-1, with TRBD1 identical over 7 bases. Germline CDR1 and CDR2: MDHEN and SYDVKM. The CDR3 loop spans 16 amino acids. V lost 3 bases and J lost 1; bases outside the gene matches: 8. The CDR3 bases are TGTGCCAGCAGTTTTGGGACAGCAACCGAGAACACTGAAGCTTTCTTT. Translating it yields CASSFGTATENTEAFF.

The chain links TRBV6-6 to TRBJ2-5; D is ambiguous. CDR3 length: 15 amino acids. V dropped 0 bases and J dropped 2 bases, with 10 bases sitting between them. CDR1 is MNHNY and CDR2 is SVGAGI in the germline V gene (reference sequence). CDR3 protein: CASSYSFAQQETQYF. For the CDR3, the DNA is TGTGCCAGCAGTTACTCGTTCGCACAGCAAGAGACCCAGTACTTC.

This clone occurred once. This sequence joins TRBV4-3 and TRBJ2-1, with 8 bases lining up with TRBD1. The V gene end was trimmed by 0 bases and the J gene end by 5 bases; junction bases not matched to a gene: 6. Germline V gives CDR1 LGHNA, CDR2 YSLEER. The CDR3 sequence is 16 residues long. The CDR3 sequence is CASSQDWTGSHNEQFF. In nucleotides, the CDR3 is TGCGCCAGCAGCCAAGATTGGACAGGGAGTCACAATGAGCAGTTCTTC.

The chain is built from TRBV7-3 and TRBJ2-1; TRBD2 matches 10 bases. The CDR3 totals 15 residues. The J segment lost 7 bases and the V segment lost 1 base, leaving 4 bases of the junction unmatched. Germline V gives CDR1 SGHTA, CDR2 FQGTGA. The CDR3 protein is CASSLSLAGANEQFF. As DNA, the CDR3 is TGTGCCAGCAGCTTAAGTCTAGCGGGAGCTAATGAGCAGTTCTTC. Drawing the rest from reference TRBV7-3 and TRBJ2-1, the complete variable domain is GAGVSQTPSNKVTEKGKYVELRCDPISGHTALYWYRQSLGQGPEFLIYFQGTGAADDSGLPNDRFFAVRPEGSVSTLKIQRTERGDSAVYLCASSLSLAGANEQFFGPGTRLTVL.

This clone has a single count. The CDR3 sequence is CASSLRTGVAGELFF. The CDR3 region has the DNA TGTGCCAGCAGCTTAAGAACAGGGGTCGCCGGGGAGCTGTTTTTT. This chain joins TRBV13 and TRBJ2-2; 7 positions match TRBD1. The CDR3 spans 15 residues. With V trimmed by 2 bases and J by 6 bases, 6 bases remained unmatched. CDR1 PRHDT and CDR2 FYEKMQ come from the germline V gene (reference sequence).

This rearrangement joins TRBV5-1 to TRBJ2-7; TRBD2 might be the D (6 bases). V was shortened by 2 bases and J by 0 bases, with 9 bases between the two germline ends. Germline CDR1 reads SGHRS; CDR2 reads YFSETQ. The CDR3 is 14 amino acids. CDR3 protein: CASSFDGSSYEQYF. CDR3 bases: TGCGCCAGCAGCTTTGACGGGAGCTCCTACGAGCAGTACTTC.

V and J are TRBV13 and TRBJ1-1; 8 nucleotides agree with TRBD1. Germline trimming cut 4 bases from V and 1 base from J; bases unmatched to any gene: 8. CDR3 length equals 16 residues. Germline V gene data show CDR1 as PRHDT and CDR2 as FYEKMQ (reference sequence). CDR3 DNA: TGTGCCAGCAGCTGGTGGACAGGGCGAAAGAACACTGAAGCTTTCTTT. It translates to CASSWWTGRKNTEAFF.

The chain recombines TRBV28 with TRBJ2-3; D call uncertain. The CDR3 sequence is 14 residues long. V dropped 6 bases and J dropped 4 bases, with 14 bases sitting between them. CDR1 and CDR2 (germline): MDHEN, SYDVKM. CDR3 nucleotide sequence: TGTGCCAGCAGCCGAAGAAAGTGGTCAGATACGCAGTATTTT. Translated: CASSRRKWSDTQYF.

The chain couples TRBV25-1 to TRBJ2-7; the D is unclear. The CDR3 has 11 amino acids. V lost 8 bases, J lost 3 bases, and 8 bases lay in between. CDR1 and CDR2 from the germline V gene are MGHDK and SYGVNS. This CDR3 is CASGRDYEQYF. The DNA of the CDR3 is TGTGCCAGCGGACGAGACTACGAGCAGTACTTC.

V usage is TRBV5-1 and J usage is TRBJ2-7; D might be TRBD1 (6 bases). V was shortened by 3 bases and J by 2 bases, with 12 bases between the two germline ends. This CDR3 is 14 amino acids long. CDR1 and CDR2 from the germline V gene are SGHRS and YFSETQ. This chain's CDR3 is CASSSQTGPYEQYF. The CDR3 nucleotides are TGCGCCAGCAGCTCGCAGACAGGCCCCTACGAGCAGTACTTC.

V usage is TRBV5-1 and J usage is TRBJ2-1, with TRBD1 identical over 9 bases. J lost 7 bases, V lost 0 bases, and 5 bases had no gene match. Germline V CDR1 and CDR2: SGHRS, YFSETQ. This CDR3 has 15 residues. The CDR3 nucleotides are TGCGCCAGCAGCTTGGAACAGGGGGCGAGAAATGAGCAGTTCTTC. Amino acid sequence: CASSLEQGARNEQFF.

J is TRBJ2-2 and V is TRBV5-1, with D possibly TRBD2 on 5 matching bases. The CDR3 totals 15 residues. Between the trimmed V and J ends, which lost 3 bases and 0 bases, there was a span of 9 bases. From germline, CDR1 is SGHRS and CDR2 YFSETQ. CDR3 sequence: CASSWTGTNTGELFF. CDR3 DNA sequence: TGCGCCAGCAGCTGGACTGGCACGAACACCGGGGAGCTGTTTTTT.

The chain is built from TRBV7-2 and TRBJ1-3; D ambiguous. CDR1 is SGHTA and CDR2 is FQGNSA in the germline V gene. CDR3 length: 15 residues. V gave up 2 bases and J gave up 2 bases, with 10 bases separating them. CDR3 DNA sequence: TGTGCCAGCAGCTTAACTTTCGGGGCTGGAAACACCATATATTTT. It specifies CASSLTFGAGNTIYF.

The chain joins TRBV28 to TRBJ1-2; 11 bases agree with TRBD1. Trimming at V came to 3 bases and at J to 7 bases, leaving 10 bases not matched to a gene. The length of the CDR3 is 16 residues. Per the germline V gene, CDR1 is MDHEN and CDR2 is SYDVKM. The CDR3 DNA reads TGTGCCAGCAGTTTCGGAAGGACAGGGGGCAGGGGTGGCTACACCTTC. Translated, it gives CASSFGRTGGRGGYTF.

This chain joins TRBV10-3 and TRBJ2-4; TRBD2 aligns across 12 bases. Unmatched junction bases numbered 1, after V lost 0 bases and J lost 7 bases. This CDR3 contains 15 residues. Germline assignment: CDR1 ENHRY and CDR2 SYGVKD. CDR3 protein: CAISESGTSGNIQYF. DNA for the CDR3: TGTGCCATCAGTGAGTCCGGGACTAGCGGGAACATTCAGTACTTC.

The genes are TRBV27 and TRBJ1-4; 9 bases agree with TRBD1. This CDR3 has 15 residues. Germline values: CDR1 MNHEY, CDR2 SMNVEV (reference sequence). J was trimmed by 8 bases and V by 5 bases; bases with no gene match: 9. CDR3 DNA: TGTGCCAGCAGTCTTGCCGGGACAGGGAGGGAAAAACTGTTTTTT. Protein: CASSLAGTGREKLFF.